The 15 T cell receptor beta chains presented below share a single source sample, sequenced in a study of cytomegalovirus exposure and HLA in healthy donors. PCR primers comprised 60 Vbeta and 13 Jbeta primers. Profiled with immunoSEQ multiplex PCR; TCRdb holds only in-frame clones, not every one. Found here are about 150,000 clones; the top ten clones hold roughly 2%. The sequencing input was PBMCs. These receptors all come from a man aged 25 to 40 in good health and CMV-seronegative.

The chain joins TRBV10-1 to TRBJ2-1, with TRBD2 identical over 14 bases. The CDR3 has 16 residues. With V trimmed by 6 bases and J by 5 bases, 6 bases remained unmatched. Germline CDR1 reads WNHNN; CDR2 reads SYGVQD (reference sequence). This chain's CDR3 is CASSGTSGSIHNEQFF. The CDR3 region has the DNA TGCGCCAGCAGCGGGACTAGCGGGAGCATCCACAATGAGCAGTTCTTC.

The CDR3 DNA is TGTGCCAGCAGCTTCCCGCGCGGGTCAGAATTGAACACTGAAGCTTTCTTT. This gives the protein CASSFPRGSELNTEAFF. The chain carries TRBV7-8 and TRBJ1-1; D is ambiguous. This CDR3 has 17 residues. V was cut by 3 bases and J by 0 bases, with 17 bases left in between. Germline V gives CDR1 SGHVS, CDR2 FQNEAQ.

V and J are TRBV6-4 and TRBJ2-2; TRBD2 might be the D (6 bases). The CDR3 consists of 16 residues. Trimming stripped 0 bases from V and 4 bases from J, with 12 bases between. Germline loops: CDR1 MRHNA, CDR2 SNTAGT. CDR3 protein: CASSDSKGGGTGELFF. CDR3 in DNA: TGTGCCAGCAGTGACTCGAAGGGAGGAGGCACCGGGGAGCTGTTTTTT.

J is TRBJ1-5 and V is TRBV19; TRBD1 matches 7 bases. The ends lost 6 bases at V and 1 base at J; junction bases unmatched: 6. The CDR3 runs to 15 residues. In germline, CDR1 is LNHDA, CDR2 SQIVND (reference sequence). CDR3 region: CASSRTGLSNQPQHF. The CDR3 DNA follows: TGTGCCAGTAGCCGGACAGGATTAAGCAATCAGCCCCAGCATTTT.

The DNA for the CDR3 is TGTGCCAGCAGTTACCTACAGGGAATGGACACTGAAGCTTTCTTT. Encoded protein: CASSYLQGMDTEAFF. The chain recombines TRBV6-6 with TRBJ1-1, with a possible D match to TRBD1 (6 bases). The germline V and J ends were trimmed by 2 bases and 3 bases, with 13 bases remaining between them. This CDR3 region has 15 residues. Germline loops: CDR1 MNHNY, CDR2 SVGAGI (reference sequence).

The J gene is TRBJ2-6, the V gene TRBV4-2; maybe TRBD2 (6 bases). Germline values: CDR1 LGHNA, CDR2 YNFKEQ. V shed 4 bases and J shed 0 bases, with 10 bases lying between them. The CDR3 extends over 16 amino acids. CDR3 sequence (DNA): TGTGCCAGCAGCCGCGGGGATAGCTCTGGGGCCAACGTCCTGACTTTC. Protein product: CASSRGDSSGANVLTF.

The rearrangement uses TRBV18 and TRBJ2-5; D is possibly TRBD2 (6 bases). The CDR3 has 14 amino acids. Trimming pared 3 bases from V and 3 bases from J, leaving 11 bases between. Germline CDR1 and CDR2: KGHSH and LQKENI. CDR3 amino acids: CASSPPGSKETQYF. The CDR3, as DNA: TGTGCCAGCTCACCCCCCGGGAGTAAAGAGACCCAGTACTTC.

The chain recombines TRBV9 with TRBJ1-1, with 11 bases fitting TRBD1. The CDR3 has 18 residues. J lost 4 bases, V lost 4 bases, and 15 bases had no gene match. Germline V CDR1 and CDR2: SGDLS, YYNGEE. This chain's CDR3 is CASSLRPGQGDDSTEAFF. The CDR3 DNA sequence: TGTGCCAGCAGCCTCAGACCGGGACAGGGGGACGATAGCACTGAAGCTTTCTTT.

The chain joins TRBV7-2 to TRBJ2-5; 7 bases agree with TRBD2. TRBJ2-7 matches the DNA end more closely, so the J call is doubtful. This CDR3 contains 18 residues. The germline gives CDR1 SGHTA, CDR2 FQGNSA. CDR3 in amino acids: CASSPGTAGEGPYYEQYF. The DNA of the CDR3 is TGTGCCAGCAGCCCGGGCACGGCGGGGGAGGGCCCGTACTACGAGCAGTACTTC.

CDR3 residues: CASIAGGATGTDTQYF. The CDR3 nucleotides are TGCGCCAGCATAGCGGGAGGAGCGACTGGCACAGATACGCAGTATTTT. The chain uses TRBV5-1 and TRBJ2-3; TRBD2 matches at 10 bases. This CDR3 is built from 16 residues. From germline, CDR1 is SGHRS and CDR2 YFSETQ. V gave up 6 bases and J gave up 1 base; unmatched junction bases: 8. Variable domain in full (rest from reference TRBV5-1 and TRBJ2-3): KAGVTQTPRYLIKTRGQQVTLSCSPISGHRSVSWYQQTPGQGLQFLFEYFSETQRNKGNFPGRFSGRQFSNSRSEMNVSTLELGDSALYLCASIAGGATGTDTQYFGPGTRLTVL.

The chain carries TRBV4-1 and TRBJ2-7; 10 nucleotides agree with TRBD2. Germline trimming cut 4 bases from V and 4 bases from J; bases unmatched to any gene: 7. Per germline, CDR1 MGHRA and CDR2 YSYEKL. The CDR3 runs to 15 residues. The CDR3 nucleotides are TGCGCCAGCAGCCTCGACCCTAGCGGGAGTTACGAGCAGTACTTC. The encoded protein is CASSLDPSGSYEQYF.

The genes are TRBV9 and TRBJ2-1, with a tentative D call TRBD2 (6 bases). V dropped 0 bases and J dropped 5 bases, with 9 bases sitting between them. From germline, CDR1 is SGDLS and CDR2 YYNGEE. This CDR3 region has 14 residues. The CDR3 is CASSVEEGHNEQFF. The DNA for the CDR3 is TGTGCCAGCAGCGTAGAGGAGGGACACAATGAGCAGTTCTTC.

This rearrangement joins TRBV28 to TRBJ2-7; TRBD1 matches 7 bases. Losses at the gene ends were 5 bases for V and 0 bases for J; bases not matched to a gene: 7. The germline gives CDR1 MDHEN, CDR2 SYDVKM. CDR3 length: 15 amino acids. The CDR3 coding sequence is TGTGCCAGCAGTGCCTCCGGGACAGTCTCCTACGAGCAGTACTTC. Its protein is CASSASGTVSYEQYF.

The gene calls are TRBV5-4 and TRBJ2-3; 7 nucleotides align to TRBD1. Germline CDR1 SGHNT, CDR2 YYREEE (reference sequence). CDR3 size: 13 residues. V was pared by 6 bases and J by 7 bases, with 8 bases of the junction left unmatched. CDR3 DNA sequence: TGTGCCAGCAACATCCAGGGGGAATATACGCAGTATTTT. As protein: CASNIQGEYTQYF.

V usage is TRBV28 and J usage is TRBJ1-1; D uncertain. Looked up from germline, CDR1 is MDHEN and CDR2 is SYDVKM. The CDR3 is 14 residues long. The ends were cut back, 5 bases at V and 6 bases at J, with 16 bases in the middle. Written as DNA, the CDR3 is TGTGCCAGCAGTCCGCACAGAAACGACGCTGAAGCTTTCTTT. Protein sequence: CASSPHRNDAEAFF. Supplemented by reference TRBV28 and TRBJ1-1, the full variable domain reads DVKVTQSSRYLVKRTGEKVFLECVQDMDHENMFWYRQDPGLGLRLIYFSYDVKMKEKGDIPEGYSVSREKKERFSLILESASTNQTSMYLCASSPHRNDAEAFFGQGTRLTVV.